This T cell receptor (beta chain) was profiled in a study of identical twins. Trimming at V came to 0 bases and at J to 5 bases, leaving 2 bases not matched to a gene. CDR1 and CDR2 (germline): LNHNV, YYDKDF (reference sequence). This CDR3 contains 14 residues. Every donor was a healthy Caucasian. Overall study findings and caveats: While abundant cord blood beta clonotypes carried fewer insertions, memory repertoires showed no such pattern.

TCRdb redid the calling of the 5' RACE reads with MiXCR, one entry per CDR3 protein. This table holds 350,000 or so distinct CDR3 sequences, roughly an eighth found once. In this sample, this clonotype turned up a few times. What it binds is unknown. These records were also assigned to another study, of yellow fever vaccine responses in identical twins.

This TCR was sampled from a woman younger than 30 in good health. Input material: CD8+ T cells sorted from blood. The chain uses TRBV15 and TRBJ2-7, with 9 bases fitting TRBD2. The CDR3 DNA is TGTGCCACCAGCAGAGAGGGCGGGAGGGACGAGCAGTACTTC. It encodes CATSREGGRDEQYF.